One sample yielded the 32 T cell receptor beta chains listed below, sequenced in a study of T cells after yellow fever vaccination. TCRdb independently ran MiXCR on the 5' RACE reads; one entry per CDR3 protein. The repertoire holds 300,000 to 400,000 distinct CDR3 sequences, under 15% seen once, with 3.2% in the top ten. Sequencing was performed on CD4+ T cells sorted from PBMCs, taken 15 days after the yellow fever booster vaccination. Receptor source: a man aged 18 to 29 who received the YFV17D yellow fever vaccine.

The chain employs TRBV29-1 and TRBJ2-5, with D unresolved. The CDR3 spans 12 residues. Deletions cut 3 bases from V and 1 base from J, with 6 bases between. Germline assignment: CDR1 SQVTM and CDR2 ANQGSEA. CDR3 loop: CSVEEIQETQYF. The CDR3 DNA reads TGCAGCGTTGAGGAGATCCAAGAGACCCAGTACTTC.

The CDR3 nucleotides are TGTGCCAGCAGTGATGTGACAGGGAAGGCCGGGGAGCTGTTTTTT. This codes for CASSDVTGKAGELFF. J is TRBJ2-2 and V is TRBV2; 7 bases are shared with TRBD1. Unmatched junction bases numbered 7, after V lost 3 bases and J lost 6 bases. CDR1 and CDR2 (germline): SNHLY, FYNNEI. The CDR3 is 15 residues long.

The chain recombines TRBV4-2 with TRBJ2-5; D might be TRBD1 (6 bases). The CDR3 is 17 residues long. The V gene's germline CDR1 is LGHNA and CDR2 YNFKEQ. V dropped 0 bases and J dropped 5 bases, with 19 bases sitting between them. CDR3 DNA: TGTGCCAGCAGCCAAGATGCCTGGGACACCTCGGGGGAGACCCAGTACTTC. Protein: CASSQDAWDTSGETQYF.

This clonotype was detected a few times. The rearrangement uses TRBV20-1 and TRBJ1-1; D not resolved. V lost 0 bases, J lost 5 bases, and 13 bases lay in between. This CDR3 is built from 14 residues. The germline gives CDR1 DFQATT, CDR2 SNEGSKA (reference sequence). The CDR3 here is CSARDPRVTTEAFF. The CDR3 nucleotides read TGCAGTGCTAGAGATCCCCGGGTGACGACTGAAGCTTTCTTT.

The chain links TRBV7-3 to TRBJ1-2, with TRBD1 as a possible D gene (5 bases). This CDR3 is built from 14 residues. Germline V gene data show CDR1 as SGHTA and CDR2 as FQGTGA. Trimming shortened V by 5 bases and J by 8 bases, and 18 bases separated the two germline ends. The CDR3 loop reads CASSGGDRARGYTF. The CDR3 DNA reads as TGTGCCAGCAGCGGAGGGGACCGCGCGCGCGGCTACACCTTC.

The chain uses TRBV6-1 and TRBJ2-7; D is possibly TRBD2 (6 bases). Germline CDR1 MNHNS, CDR2 SASEGT. This CDR3 has 15 residues. The V gene lost 0 bases and the J gene lost 1 base, with 10 bases spanning the gap. CDR3 sequence (DNA): TGTGCCAGCAGTGAAGCGTACGGGGGTTCCTACGAGCAGTACTTC. It translates to CASSEAYGGSYEQYF.

This chain links TRBV15 with TRBJ2-7, with TRBD1 matching over 9 bases. After removal of 8 bases from V and 5 bases from J, the junction contained 4 bases not matched to a gene. The CDR3 contains 12 residues. Germline CDR1 and CDR2: LNHNV and YYDKDF (reference sequence). Here the CDR3 DNA reads TGTGCCACCGGGACAGGGCGAAACGAGCAGTACGTC. It yields the protein CATGTGRNEQYV.

This clonotype was seen a few times. The rearrangement links TRBV7-2 to TRBJ2-5, with 7 nucleotides matching TRBD2. V lost 5 bases and J lost 5; bases outside the gene matches: 14. The CDR3 is 16 residues long. Germline V gene data show CDR1 as SGHTA and CDR2 as FQGNSA. The CDR3 reads CASSGGERLGSETQYF. In DNA, the CDR3 is TGTGCCAGCAGCGGGGGGGAAAGACTAGGTAGTGAGACCCAGTACTTC.

This clonotype has more than one count but fewer than ten. The chain links TRBV19 to TRBJ2-1; no definite D call. Trimming removed 2 bases from V and 4 bases from J, with 9 bases in between. Germline V gene data show CDR1 as LNHDA and CDR2 as SQIVND (reference sequence). There are 14 residues in the CDR3. The CDR3 region is CASSILGPYNEQFF. DNA for the CDR3: TGTGCCAGTAGTATATTAGGTCCGTACAATGAGCAGTTCTTC.

The gene calls are TRBV5-6 and TRBJ2-3; TRBD1 aligns across 7 bases. Germline-derived CDR1 and CDR2 are SGHDT and YYEEEE. V trimming: 4 bases; J trimming: 2 bases; junction bases outside the gene matches: 4. The CDR3 spans 14 residues. The CDR3, as DNA: TGTGCCAGCAGCGGGGGACAGTACACAGATACGCAGTATTTT. The encoded protein is CASSGGQYTDTQYF.

This clonotype was detected a few times. DNA for the CDR3: TGCAGTGCTTCAAGAGGGAACATGAACACTGAAGCTTTCTTT. Translated: CSASRGNMNTEAFF. The chain is built from TRBV20-1 and TRBJ1-1; D is ambiguous. This CDR3 region has 14 residues. In germline, CDR1 is DFQATT, CDR2 SNEGSKA (reference sequence). Trimming removed 5 bases from V and 0 bases from J, with 13 bases in between.

This clonotype was detected a few times. The V call is TRBV30, the J call TRBJ1-1; the D gene is possibly TRBD1 (6 bases). V lost 2 bases and J lost 4, with 11 bases in between. Germline lookup yields CDR1 GTSNPN and CDR2 SVGIG (reference sequence). The CDR3 length is 13 residues. The CDR3 reads CAWSLQGSTEAFF. The CDR3 nucleotides are TGTGCCTGGAGTCTACAGGGCTCCACTGAAGCTTTCTTT. Full variable domain (rest looked up from reference TRBV30 and TRBJ1-1): SQTIHQWPATLVQPVGSPLSLECTVEGTSNPNLYWYRQAAGRGLQLLFYSVGIGQISSEVPQNLSASRPQDRQFILSSKKLLLSDSGFYLCAWSLQGSTEAFFGQGTRLTVV.

The chain combines TRBV5-1 with TRBJ2-1, with 9 nucleotides matching TRBD1. The germline V gene has CDR1 SGHRS and CDR2 YFSETQ. This CDR3 has 14 amino acids. V lost 7 bases to trimming and J lost 6 bases; unmatched junction nucleotides: 8. The CDR3 loop reads CASVPGQGTNEQFF. The CDR3 DNA reads TGCGCCAGCGTTCCAGGACAGGGGACCAATGAGCAGTTCTTC.

This clonotype appeared many times. The gene calls are TRBV6-5 and TRBJ2-5, with D unclear. V lost 5 bases, J lost 7 bases, and 11 bases lay in between. Germline-derived CDR1 and CDR2 are MNHEY and SVGAGI. This CDR3 has 12 amino acids. The CDR3 nucleotides are TGTGCCAGCAGTCCACTTGCCGGGACCCAGTACTTC. Residues: CASSPLAGTQYF.

Ten or more counts support this clonotype. The genes are TRBV7-8 and TRBJ1-1, with D unresolved. Trimming took off 1 base at V and 4 bases at J, with 13 bases between the two ends. This CDR3 region has 15 residues. Germline loops: CDR1 SGHVS, CDR2 FQNEAQ. DNA for the CDR3: TGTGCCAGCAGCTTAGGCTCCTCCCGCGGCACTGAAGCTTTCTTT. It codes for CASSLGSSRGTEAFF.

The gene calls are TRBV20-1 and TRBJ2-7; 10 nucleotides line up with TRBD2. CDR1 DFQATT and CDR2 SNEGSKA come from the germline V gene (reference sequence). CDR3 size: 14 residues. V lost 2 bases, J lost 2 bases, and 3 bases stayed unmatched. The chain's CDR3 is CSARPAGGPYEQYF. As DNA, the CDR3 is TGCAGTGCTAGACCAGCGGGGGGGCCCTACGAGCAGTACTTC.

This clonotype showed up many times. The chain joins TRBV18 to TRBJ1-1; D gene unclear. CDR1 and CDR2 from the germline V gene are KGHSH and LQKENI. The CDR3 sequence is 11 residues long. V was pared by 8 bases and J by 7 bases, with 11 bases between. This CDR3 is CASDNGNEAFF. CDR3 nucleotide sequence: TGTGCCAGCGACAACGGCAATGAAGCTTTCTTT.

V and J are TRBV12-3 or TRBV12-4 and TRBJ1-1, with a tentative D call TRBD1 (6 bases). Trimming left V 2 bases short and J 4 bases short, with 8 bases between. The length of the CDR3 is 13 residues. CDR3 sequence (DNA): TGTGCCAGCAGTTTAACAGGGCCCACTGAAGCTTTCTTT. Its translation: CASSLTGPTEAFF.

The V call is TRBV29-1, the J call TRBJ2-1, with 8 bases that match TRBD2. CDR1 and CDR2 (germline): SQVTM, ANQGSEA. The trim removed 0 bases at V and 6 bases at J, leaving 7 bases unmatched. This CDR3 contains 15 residues. The CDR3 reads CSVEDLVGGVNEQFF. The CDR3 DNA is TGCAGCGTTGAAGATCTAGTCGGGGGGGTCAATGAGCAGTTCTTC.

There are many counts of this clonotype. The V gene is TRBV7-8, the J gene TRBJ2-3, with D unclear. Looked up from germline, CDR1 is SGHVS and CDR2 is FQNEAQ. This CDR3 is 12 amino acids long. V lost 5 bases and J lost 3, with 6 bases in between. CDR3: CASSRGTDTQYF. The CDR3 DNA reads TGTGCCAGCAGCCGTGGTACAGATACGCAGTATTTT. The whole variable domain, filled in from reference TRBV7-8 and TRBJ2-3, reads GAGVSQSPRYKVAKRGQDVALRCDPISGHVSLFWYQQALGQGPEFLTYFQNEAQLDKSGLPSDRFFAERPEGSVSTLKIQRTQQEDSAVYLCASSRGTDTQYFGPGTRLTVL.

The chain couples TRBV7-9 to TRBJ1-1; 10 bases agree with TRBD1. CDR1 and CDR2 from the germline V gene are SEHNR and FQNEAQ (reference sequence). V lost 4 bases and J lost 5; bases outside the gene matches: 4. The CDR3 loop spans 14 amino acids. DNA for the CDR3: TGTGCCAGCAGCTGGACAGGGGGTTTGACTGAAGCTTTCTTT. Protein product: CASSWTGGLTEAFF.

The chain employs TRBV4-3 and TRBJ1-6; D gene uncertain. CDR3 length equals 13 residues. CDR1 LGHNA and CDR2 YSLEER come from the germline V gene. V dropped 0 bases and J dropped 11 bases, with 8 bases sitting between them. CDR3 coding DNA: TGCGCCAGCAGCCAAGATCGAGGGCCACCCCTCCACTTT. Residues: CASSQDRGPPLHF.

The chain has TRBV25-1 and TRBJ2-5; possibly TRBD1 for D (6 bases). Germline V gene sequence: CDR1 MGHDK, CDR2 SYGVNS. This CDR3 is built from 14 residues. V was cut by 3 bases and J by 5 bases, with 13 bases left in between. The CDR3 is CASSDRITGETQYF. The DNA of the CDR3 is TGTGCCAGCAGTGATCGCATAACAGGGGAGACCCAGTACTTC.

This clonotype showed up just a few times. This rearrangement joins TRBV20-1 to TRBJ2-4; perhaps TRBD1 as D (6 bases). The CDR3 is made up of 13 amino acids. Per the germline V gene, CDR1 is DFQATT and CDR2 is SNEGSKA (reference sequence). With 2 bases removed from V and 7 bases from J, the gap between germline ends came to 12 bases. This CDR3 reads CSARRARGNIQYF. Here the CDR3 DNA reads TGCAGTGCTAGAAGGGCTAGGGGGAACATTCAGTACTTC.

This clonotype appeared a few times. This chain joins TRBV10-2 and TRBJ2-3; 14 bases fit TRBD2. This CDR3 has 15 amino acids. After removal of 7 bases from V and 4 bases from J, the junction contained 4 bases not matched to a gene. Germline-derived CDR1 and CDR2 are WSHSY and SAAADI. The CDR3: CASTGLAGGADTQYF. CDR3 sequence (DNA): TGCGCCAGCACCGGACTAGCGGGGGGTGCAGATACGCAGTATTTT.

This sequence joins TRBV7-2 and TRBJ2-5, with 11 bases fitting TRBD2. J lost 2 bases, V lost 5 bases, and 7 bases had no gene match. The CDR3 sequence is 16 residues long. The germline V gene has CDR1 SGHTA and CDR2 FQGNSA. The CDR3 spells CASSIRGTSGQETQYF. CDR3 in DNA: TGTGCCAGCAGCATAAGGGGGACTAGCGGACAAGAGACCCAGTACTTC.

The rearrangement joins TRBV5-1 to TRBJ2-2, with 8 bases fitting TRBD2. The germline V gene encodes CDR1 SGHRS and CDR2 YFSETQ. CDR3 length: 15 residues. V lost 2 bases, J lost 6 bases, and 6 bases stayed unmatched. This chain's CDR3 is CASSFTGGAAGELFF. In DNA, the CDR3 is TGCGCCAGCAGCTTCACCGGGGGGGCCGCCGGGGAGCTGTTTTTT.

This clonotype was found a few times. This chain joins TRBV12-3 or TRBV12-4 and TRBJ1-6; D may be TRBD1 (6 bases). This CDR3 contains 14 residues. The V and J ends lost 3 bases and 4 bases respectively, with 7 bases between them. The CDR3 reads CASSFRGYNSPLHF. The CDR3 DNA follows: TGTGCCAGCAGTTTCAGGGGTTATAATTCACCCCTCCACTTT.

The chain joins TRBV4-1 to TRBJ2-1; no clear D. Germline CDR1 is MGHRA and CDR2 is YSYEKL. The CDR3 spans 16 residues. The ends were cut back, 0 bases at V and 9 bases at J, with 18 bases in the middle. The CDR3 bases are TGCGCCAGCAGCCAAGACCCCGGGTCCCCGGTGGGTGAGCAGTTCTTC. Amino acid sequence: CASSQDPGSPVGEQFF.

The chain joins TRBV20-1 to TRBJ2-7; TRBD2 matches 9 bases. The CDR3 covers 12 residues. The germline V gene has CDR1 DFQATT and CDR2 SNEGSKA (reference sequence). V shed 6 bases and J 2 bases; nucleotides not matched to a gene: 2. As DNA, the CDR3 is TGCAGTGCACTAGCGGGCCCCTACGAGCAGTACTTC. Translating gives CSALAGPYEQYF.

The chain links TRBV9 to TRBJ1-6, with a possible D match to TRBD1 (5 bases). This CDR3 region has 15 residues. Germline values: CDR1 SGDLS, CDR2 YYNGEE. Trimming stripped 0 bases from V and 7 bases from J, with 11 bases between. The CDR3 DNA sequence: TGTGCCAGCAGCGTAGGTGGGGGATTCAATTCACCCCTCCACTTT. As protein: CASSVGGGFNSPLHF.

The chain employs TRBV7-2 and TRBJ2-3; D gene uncertain. Germline V gives CDR1 SGHTA, CDR2 FQGNSA. V gave up 6 bases and J gave up 0 bases, with 10 bases separating them. This CDR3 spans 14 amino acids. CDR3: CASRIYPSTDTQYF. CDR3 DNA sequence: TGTGCCAGCAGGATATACCCTAGCACAGATACGCAGTATTTT.